This T cell receptor beta chain was identified in a study of PD-1 blockade in classical Hodgkin lymphoma. Whole-study context: The patients were dosed with nivolumab 3 mg/kg, infused intravenously every 2 weeks.

Concerning this clone itself: Its specificity is unknown.

No patient escaped relapse after autologous stem cell transplantation, and brentuximab vedotin exposure varied. The length of the CDR3 is 15 residues. Losses at the gene ends were 4 bases for V and 4 bases for J; bases not matched to a gene: 7. Some clones are missing from TCRdb's copy, which holds only in-frame ones; the method was immunoSEQ multiplex PCR. The sample carries 42,000 or so clones, around 86% recorded once. General study points: Undefined causes, possibly disease activity or prior therapy, underlie the repertoire differences.

The receptor comes from a human donor with classical Hodgkin lymphoma. The sequenced sample was peripheral blood mononuclear cells (PBMCs), obtained before the second cycle of nivolumab. The rearrangement uses TRBV23-1 and TRBJ2-3, with TRBD1 matching 8 bases. TRBV23-1 is reported as an ORF; its role is uncertain. In nucleotides, the CDR3 is TGCGCCAGCAGTCCCATGGACAGGGAAGCAGATACGCAGTATTTT. As protein: CASSPMDREADTQYF.